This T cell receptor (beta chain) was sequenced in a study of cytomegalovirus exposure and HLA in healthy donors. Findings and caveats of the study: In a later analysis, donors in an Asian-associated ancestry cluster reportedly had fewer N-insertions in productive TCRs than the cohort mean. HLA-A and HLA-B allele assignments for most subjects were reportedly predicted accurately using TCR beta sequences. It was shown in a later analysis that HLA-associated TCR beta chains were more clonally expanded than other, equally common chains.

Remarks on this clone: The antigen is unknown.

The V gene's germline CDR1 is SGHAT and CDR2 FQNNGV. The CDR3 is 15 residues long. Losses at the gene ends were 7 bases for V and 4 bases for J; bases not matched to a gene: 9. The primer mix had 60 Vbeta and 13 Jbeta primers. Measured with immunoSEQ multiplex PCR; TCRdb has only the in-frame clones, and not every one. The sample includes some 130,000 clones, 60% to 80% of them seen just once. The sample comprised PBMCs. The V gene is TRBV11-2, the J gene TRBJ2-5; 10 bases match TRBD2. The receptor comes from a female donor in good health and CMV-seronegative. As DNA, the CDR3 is TGTGCCAGCATCCTCCTGAGCGGGAGGGGAGAGACCCAGTACTTC. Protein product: CASILLSGRGETQYF.